These T cell receptor beta chains were read from a single sample in a study of OX40 agonist ivuxolimab in advanced cancers. The assay was immunoSEQ multiplex PCR, and TCRdb's table has in-frame clones only and misses some. The sample has fewer than 85,000 clones; about nine tenths are singletons. Here the sequenced sample was CD4+ or CD8+ T cells sorted from blood, taken in a trial of the OX40 agonist ivuxolimab. These receptors were taken from an adult with an advanced solid tumor such as melanoma, head and neck, liver or kidney cancer. Both conserved end residues are part of each CDR3. Each record gives: V gene, CDR3 length, J gene, D gene, CDR3 DNA, CDR3 protein. The D gene is left open where the match is weak.

TRBV9	15	TRBJ2-1	TRBD2	TGTGCCAGCAGCGTAAGACTAGCGGGAGAGGGTGAGCAGTTCTTC	CASSVRLAGEGEQFF
TRBV5-4	14	TRBJ1-1	-	TGTGCCAGCAGCTTGGGTGCTCTGAACACTGAAGCTTTCTTT	CASSLGALNTEAFF
TRBV6-1	11	TRBJ2-7	-	TGTGCCAGCACTGACAGCTACGAGCAGTACTTC	CASTDSYEQYF
TRBV5-5	14	TRBJ2-5	-	TGTGCCAGCAGCTTGGAGGGGTTATCGGAGACCCAGTACTTC	CASSLEGLSETQYF
TRBV30	14	TRBJ1-4	-	TGTGCCTGGAGTGTACGGCCCTTACCCGAAAAACTGTTTTTT	CAWSVRPLPEKLFF
TRBV30	15	TRBJ2-1	TRBD2	TGTGCCTGGAGTGTGTGGCTAGCGGGACCGGATGAGCAGTTCTTC	CAWSVWLAGPDEQFF
TRBV9	15	TRBJ2-7	-	TGTGCCAGCAGCGTGGGGGCCGCGGGAAGCTACGAGCAGTACTTC	CASSVGAAGSYEQYF
TRBV30	13	TRBJ2-4	-	TGTGCCTGGAGGGGCCTGGGGAGAAACATTCAGTACTTC	CAWRGLGRNIQYF
TRBV6-5	15	TRBJ2-7	-	TGTGCCAGCAGTTACTCGAGCGTCATGGGAGCCGAGCAGTACTTC	CASSYSSVMGAEQYF
TRBV27	15	TRBJ2-7	-	TGTGCCAGCAGCCACGAGGCGGGACCACTCTACGAGCAGTACTTC	CASSHEAGPLYEQYF
TRBV5-1	14	TRBJ2-7	TRBD1	TGCGCCAGCAGCTTGGTAGGGGGCATCGGGGAGCAGTACTTC	CASSLVGGIGEQYF
TRBV11-1	17	TRBJ2-1	TRBD2	TGTGCCAGCAGCTTAGCGCTACTAGCGGGTTCCGGGGGTGAGCAGTTCTTC	CASSLALLAGSGGEQFF
TRBV29-1	13	TRBJ1-2	-	TGCAGCGCCGATGCAGGCGGGCCCTATGGCTACACCTTC	CSADAGGPYGYTF